The 18 T cell receptor beta chains below all came from one sample that was sequenced in a study of tumor-infiltrating lymphocytes in primary liver carcinoma. In addition to blood RNA drawn from unsorted whole blood, germline DNA was extracted. cDNA specific to TCR beta was made from 500 ng of total RNA, with a constant-region primer employed for priming. ARM-PCR, slightly modified, supplied the TCR beta libraries through three nested multiplex PCR rounds. A C-beta reverse primer and TRBV1-TRBV30 forward primers served in each of the first two PCR rounds, at roughly 10 cycles apiece. A single record per CDR3 protein comes from TCRdb applying MiXCR to the multiplex PCR reads. Of about 180,000 distinct CDR3 sequences in the sample, about 55% were seen once. The sequenced sample consisted of peripheral blood. The receptors originated from a man aged 40-55 years with primary liver carcinoma and hepatitis B virus infection.

The chain carries TRBV28 and TRBJ2-7, with D hard to call. Trimming left V 5 bases short and J 7 bases short, with 15 bases between. The germline gives CDR1 MDHEN, CDR2 SYDVKM. The CDR3 is 13 amino acids. As DNA, the CDR3 is TGTGCCAGCAGTCTCTTCAGGTCAGCGGAGCAGTACTTC. It codes for CASSLFRSAEQYF.

The chain carries TRBV28 and TRBJ1-1; possibly TRBD1 for D (6 bases). V was clipped by 4 bases and J by 0 bases, with 12 bases between them. Germline V gene lookup returns CDR1 MDHEN and CDR2 SYDVKM. The CDR3 has 15 amino acids. The CDR3 nucleotides are TGTGCCAGCAGTTGGCCAGGGGATGTGAACACTGAAGCTTTCTTT. It yields the protein CASSWPGDVNTEAFF.

This clonotype has more than one count but fewer than ten. The V and J genes are TRBV12-3 or TRBV12-4 and TRBJ2-1, with 16 bases aligning to TRBD2. The length of the CDR3 is 17 residues. Losses at the gene ends were 6 bases for V and 8 bases for J; bases not matched to a gene: 10. CDR3 coding DNA: TGTGCCAGCAGGGGGGGACTAGCGGGAGGGCGGGGGTATGAGCAGTTCTTC. This encodes CASRGGLAGGRGYEQFF.

The gene calls are TRBV10-3 and TRBJ2-7, with D perhaps matching TRBD2 (5 bases). Trimming removed 3 bases from V and 6 bases from J, with 12 bases in between. The CDR3 has 13 residues. The germline CDR1 and CDR2 sequences are ENHRY and SYGVKD. The CDR3 region has the DNA TGTGCCATCAGTGAACAGACGGGGAGCGAGCAGTACTTC. Translating it yields CAISEQTGSEQYF.

This clonotype was seen only once. This chain links TRBV6-6 with TRBJ2-7, with a weak D call TRBD2 (6 bases). V dropped 6 bases and J dropped 6 bases, with 12 bases sitting between them. The CDR3 runs to 12 residues. Germline CDR1 is MNHNY and CDR2 is SVGAGI (reference sequence). CDR3 DNA: TGTGCCAGCAGCACCGACGGGGGCGAGCAGTACTTC. Its translation: CASSTDGGEQYF.

On this clonotype itself: An end of the junction does not agree with germline; a read error may underlie this. This chain joins TRBV7-8 and TRBJ2-1; D is perhaps TRBD1 (6 bases). The CDR3 is 12 residues long. The V gene's germline CDR1 is SGHVS and CDR2 FQNEAQ. The CDR3 DNA reads TGTGCCAGCGGCTTTACAGGGCATGGGCGGTTCTTC. Amino acid sequence: CASGFTGHGRFF.

A remark on this clonotype: The junction departs from the called germline gene at one end, perhaps through a read error. The DNA of the CDR3 is TGTGCCAGCAGCCTCCGCGGCGGGGCGCAGACCCAGTACTTT. As protein: CASSLRGGAQTQYF. The chain combines TRBV11-1 with TRBJ2-5; D is perhaps TRBD2 (6 bases). Germline CDR1 is SGHAT and CDR2 is FQDESV (reference sequence). The CDR3 extends over 14 amino acids.

Comments on this clonotype: At one end the junction does not follow the germline gene, possibly because of a read error. The rearrangement uses TRBV11-2 and TRBJ2-3, with D tentatively TRBD1 (5 bases). The germline CDR1 and CDR2 sequences are SGHAT and FQNNGV. The CDR3 length is 13 residues. CDR3 protein: CDSRKPGSDTQYF. The CDR3 region has the DNA TGTGACAGCAGAAAACCAGGGTCGGATACGCAGTATTTT.

The V and J genes are TRBV6-6 and TRBJ1-5; possibly TRBD1 for D (6 bases). The CDR3 spans 14 residues. The germline CDR1 and CDR2 sequences are MNHNY and SVGAGI (reference sequence). V lost 2 bases, J lost 10 bases, and 15 bases lay in between. CDR3: CASSYLEGGNPQHF. The DNA of the CDR3 is TGTGCCAGCAGTTACCTGGAGGGGGGCAACCCCCAGCATTTT.

This clonotype occurred a few times. The chain employs TRBV29-1 and TRBJ1-1; D gene uncertain. Germline CDR1 reads SQVTM; CDR2 reads ANQGSEA. With 6 bases removed from V and 4 bases from J, the gap between germline ends came to 12 bases. The CDR3 is 12 amino acids. CDR3 loop: CSVGNGGTEAFF. The DNA of the CDR3 is TGCAGCGTCGGCAACGGTGGCACTGAAGCTTTCTTT. The full variable domain, its missing parts supplied by reference TRBV29-1 and TRBJ1-1, is SAVISQKPSRDICQRGTSLTIQCQVDSQVTMMFWYRQQPGQSLTLIATANQGSEATYESGFVIDKFPISRPNLTFSTLTVSNMSPEDSSIYLCSVGNGGTEAFFGQGTRLTVV.

Details on this clonotype: A clone one base away is much larger, so this may be a read error. V and J are TRBV4-1 and TRBJ2-2; D unresolved. Between the trimmed V and J ends, which lost 0 bases and 4 bases, there was a span of 6 bases. The CDR3 loop spans 14 amino acids. From germline, CDR1 is MGHRA and CDR2 YSYEKL. CDR3 sequence: CASSQESGTGELFF. For the CDR3, the DNA is TGCGCCAGCAGCCAAGAATCCGGCACCGGGGAGCTGTTTTTT.

This clonotype was seen ten or more times. The gene calls are TRBV11-3 and TRBJ2-1; TRBD2 matches 8 bases. Germline V lookup: CDR1 SGHNT, CDR2 YENEEA. The CDR3 spans 18 residues. The V segment lost 0 bases and the J segment 2 bases; nucleotides outside the gene matches: 9. CDR3 protein: CASSLERGASGPYNEQFF. CDR3 sequence (DNA): TGTGCCAGCAGCTTAGAACGGGGGGCTAGCGGGCCCTACAATGAGCAGTTCTTC.

For this clonotype: Mismatch with germline at one junction end may stem from a read error. V usage is TRBV5-4 and J usage is TRBJ2-3; 10 bases are a match to TRBD2. Germline CDR1 and CDR2: SGHNT and YYREEE (reference sequence). The CDR3 covers 15 residues. The CDR3 sequence: CASSSAAGGVDTQYF. The CDR3 DNA sequence: TGTGCCAGTAGCTCCGCAGCGGGAGGGGTAGATACGCAGTATTTT.

This clonotype has more than one count but fewer than ten. The chain joins TRBV29-1 to TRBJ2-3; TRBD1 might be the D (5 bases). The CDR3 loop spans 13 amino acids. The V and J ends lost 0 bases and 4 bases respectively, with 8 bases between them. Germline assignment: CDR1 SQVTM and CDR2 ANQGSEA. CDR3 nucleotide sequence: TGCAGCGTTGAAGATATAGGGGCAGATACGCAGTATTTT. Encoded protein: CSVEDIGADTQYF.

The chain couples TRBV6-5 to TRBJ2-7, with D possibly matching TRBD1 (6 bases). The CDR3 loop spans 14 amino acids. V dropped 6 bases and J dropped 2 bases, with 14 bases sitting between them. The germline gives CDR1 MNHEY, CDR2 SVGAGI. CDR3: CASRNDRITYEQYF. The CDR3 nucleotides are TGTGCCAGCAGAAACGACAGGATCACCTACGAGCAGTACTTC.

Note on this clonotype: The junction shows a germline mismatch at one end, possibly a read error. The rearrangement joins TRBV6-5 to TRBJ1-1; the D gene is possibly TRBD1 (5 bases). The CDR3 covers 18 residues. The germline V gene has CDR1 MNHEY and CDR2 SVGAGI. The CDR3 region is CASSYSTLGRSLNTGAFF. The CDR3 DNA follows: TGTGCCAGCAGTTACTCGACGTTGGGACGGTCCTTGAACACTGGAGCTTTCTTT.

The CDR3 sequence is CASSDPSTDTQYF. CDR3 DNA: TGTGCCAGCAGTGACCCTAGCACAGATACGCAGTATTTT. The rearrangement uses TRBV6-1 and TRBJ2-3; no reliable D call. The CDR3 loop spans 13 amino acids. Per the germline V gene, CDR1 is MNHNS and CDR2 is SASEGT. Deletions cut 3 bases from V and 0 bases from J, with 4 bases between.

This clonotype occurred once. The chain has TRBV11-2 and TRBJ2-7; no firm D call. CDR3 size: 13 residues. V shed 2 bases and J shed 3 bases, with 8 bases lying between them. CDR1 SGHAT and CDR2 FQNNGV come from the germline V gene. DNA for the CDR3: TGTGCCAGCAGCTTATCGGAAAACTACGAGCAGTACTTC. This encodes CASSLSENYEQYF.